This T cell receptor beta chain was sequenced for a study of shared clonotypes between healthy human individuals. Method: immunoSEQ multiplex PCR; TCRdb's copy keeps in-frame clones and lacks some. The table has about 480,000 clones, nearly 80% seen once. CDR1 and CDR2 from the germline V gene are MNHEY and SMNVEV (reference sequence). The CDR3 is 14 amino acids. Germline trimming cut 4 bases from V and 4 bases from J; bases unmatched to any gene: 1. Material: PBMCs. The source of this sequence is a woman aged 40 to 50 in good health. Some clones in this sample may be carry-over from other donors' samples. The rearrangement joins TRBV27 to TRBJ2-5, with 12 bases fitting TRBD2. CDR3 sequence (DNA): TGTGCCAGCAGTTCGGGACTAGCGGGAGAGACCCAGTACTTC. Protein sequence: CASSSGLAGETQYF.